This is a list of T cell receptor beta chains from one sample in a study of OX40 agonist ivuxolimab in advanced cancers. Assay used: immunoSEQ multiplex PCR; TCRdb lists only in-frame clones, some missing. Altogether about 66,000 clones are present, about four fifths being singletons, with the ten largest covering 4% to 4.5%. The material sequenced was CD4+ or CD8+ T cells sorted from blood, taken in a trial of the OX40 agonist ivuxolimab. The source is an adult with an advanced solid tumor such as melanoma, head and neck, liver or kidney cancer. Each CDR3 is given without its conserved first and last residue. D genes are given only for firm matches.

d_gene: .; v_gene: TRBV2; j_gene: TRBJ1-1; CDR3aa: ASSVISWAF
d_gene: .; v_gene: TRBV2; j_gene: TRBJ1-1; CDR3aa: ASNKARGAEAF
d_gene: .; v_gene: TRBV7-9; j_gene: TRBJ2-7; CDR3aa: ASSPGLVAVYEQY
d_gene: .; v_gene: TRBV19; j_gene: TRBJ1-1; CDR3aa: ASSATPRSMNTEAF
d_gene: .; v_gene: TRBV12-2; j_gene: TRBJ1-2; CDR3aa: ASRLVWDRGSYGYT
d_gene: TRBD1; v_gene: TRBV10-3; j_gene: TRBJ2-5; CDR3aa: AISRQGARVETQY
d_gene: .; v_gene: TRBV7-6; j_gene: TRBJ2-2; CDR3aa: ASSLRTVPGPGELF
d_gene: .; v_gene: TRBV7-8; j_gene: TRBJ1-1; CDR3aa: ASSLARSPEAF
d_gene: TRBD1; v_gene: TRBV18; j_gene: TRBJ2-7; CDR3aa: ASSSTTGTGGYEQY
d_gene: .; v_gene: TRBV4-3; j_gene: TRBJ2-5; CDR3aa: ASSQGALGETQY
d_gene: .; v_gene: TRBV7-2; j_gene: TRBJ2-5; CDR3aa: ASSSVTRGGGETQY
d_gene: .; v_gene: TRBV4-2; j_gene: TRBJ1-2; CDR3aa: ASSQEGFYGYT
d_gene: TRBD2; v_gene: TRBV29-1; j_gene: TRBJ2-7; CDR3aa: SVVDPGGAGYEQY
d_gene: .; v_gene: TRBV2; j_gene: TRBJ1-2; CDR3aa: ASSLQGTYGYT
d_gene: TRBD1; v_gene: TRBV19; j_gene: TRBJ1-2; CDR3aa: ASSNRDSGGYGGYT
d_gene: .; v_gene: TRBV7-8; j_gene: TRBJ2-2; CDR3aa: ASSLAASTWTGELF
d_gene: .; v_gene: TRBV12-5; j_gene: TRBJ2-1; CDR3aa: ASGLGDGHNEQF
d_gene: TRBD1; v_gene: TRBV11-2; j_gene: TRBJ2-7; CDR3aa: ASSAGTGLGEQY
d_gene: .; v_gene: TRBV19; j_gene: TRBJ2-4; CDR3aa: ASSIYSGPENIQY
d_gene: .; v_gene: TRBV7-6; j_gene: TRBJ1-1; CDR3aa: ASSFGGLGTEAF
d_gene: .; v_gene: TRBV6-6; j_gene: TRBJ1-3; CDR3aa: ASRGGTRSGNTIY
d_gene: .; v_gene: TRBV5-1; j_gene: TRBJ1-2; CDR3aa: ASSLDGVPLGYT
d_gene: TRBD2; v_gene: TRBV5-1; j_gene: TRBJ2-5; CDR3aa: ASSPGLARKETQY
d_gene: .; v_gene: TRBV5-1; j_gene: TRBJ2-7; CDR3aa: ASSFREQY
d_gene: TRBD1; v_gene: TRBV13; j_gene: TRBJ1-1; CDR3aa: ASSSGQGKRAF
d_gene: TRBD1; v_gene: TRBV18; j_gene: TRBJ1-1; CDR3aa: ASSPGRGRNTEAF
d_gene: .; v_gene: TRBV6-1; j_gene: TRBJ1-1; CDR3aa: ASKMLDTEAF
d_gene: .; v_gene: TRBV15; j_gene: TRBJ2-3; CDR3aa: ATSRPRGSSDTQY
d_gene: .; v_gene: TRBV23-1; j_gene: TRBJ2-2; CDR3aa: ASGELGRTGELF
d_gene: TRBD2; v_gene: TRBV29-1; j_gene: TRBJ2-2; CDR3aa: SVELPGAGGRTGELF
d_gene: .; v_gene: TRBV7-3; j_gene: TRBJ1-1; CDR3aa: ASSPIGPMNTEAF